This T cell receptor beta chain was identified in a study of blood T cell repertoires in COVID-19. Overall study: There were acute and convalescent COVID-19 samples, and they came from the United States, Italy and Spain. T cells, B-cell-depleted T cells, or PBMCs supplied cDNA or gDNA.

In the authors' methods: For nucleated cells, counts were estimated from reference gene primer amplification. Measured with immunoSEQ multiplex PCR; TCRdb has only the in-frame clones, and not every one. The DNA was the basis for D and trimming; V, J and clone size are from that table. The sample records approximately 150,000 clones, approximately 82% being singletons. This clone showed up just a few times. Trimming stripped 5 bases from V and 7 bases from J, with 17 bases between. This CDR3 is built from 15 residues. Germline CDR1 LNHDA, CDR2 SQIVND (reference sequence). The TCR was taken from a human donor with acute or convalescent COVID-19. The donor label of this sample is uncertain. The sample taken for sequencing was peripheral blood. The chain uses TRBV19 and TRBJ2-2, with a weak D call TRBD2 (5 bases). In nucleotides, the CDR3 is TGTGCCAGTAGTCGGCCCGATTCCCGGGGCGGGGAGCTGTTTTTT. This codes for CASSRPDSRGGELFF.